A selection of T cell receptor beta chains follows, all from one sample in a study of CD8 T cells in Susac syndrome. TCRdb re-derived calls from the immunoSEQ multiplex PCR reads in MiXCR, one entry per CDR3 protein. The sample lists under 200,000 distinct CDR3 sequences; 85% to 95% were seen once. Sequencing was performed on CD4+ T cells from PBMCs. The receptors here all came from a human donor in good health. Each CDR3 is given with its conserved first and last residue. Fields, in order: J gene, V gene, clone size, D gene, CDR3 DNA, CDR3 protein. A D gene is named only where the DNA matches it firmly. Where a row states a size, it is once, few, many or the class of an expanded clone; other rows omit it.

J: TRBJ1-3
V: TRBV29-1
size: NA
D: NA
DNA: TGCAGCGTTGTAGCGGGGAAGGGCTCTGGAAACACCATATATTTT
CDR3: CSVVAGKGSGNTIYF

J: TRBJ1-2
V: TRBV12-3/TRBV12-4
size: NA
D: NA
DNA: TGTGCCAGCAGTTTGGGGCAGTATGGCTACACCTTC
CDR3: CASSLGQYGYTF

J: TRBJ1-2
V: TRBV6-1
size: NA
D: NA
DNA: TGTGCCAGCAGTGGGACCCTTGCCAAGACGGGCTATGGCTACACCTTC
CDR3: CASSGTLAKTGYGYTF

J: TRBJ2-7
V: TRBV3-1
size: NA
D: TRBD1
DNA: TGTGCCAGCAGCCACCGGGACAGGGGCTACGAGCAGTACTTC
CDR3: CASSHRDRGYEQYF

J: TRBJ2-5
V: TRBV18
size: NA
D: NA
DNA: TGTGCCAGCTCACCGATTACAGGGCTGGGGGAGACCCAGTACTTC
CDR3: CASSPITGLGETQYF

J: TRBJ2-3
V: TRBV6-5
size: once
D: TRBD2
DNA: TGTGCCAGCAGTTACGGGCCTAGCGGGCTTACAGATACGCAGTATTTT
CDR3: CASSYGPSGLTDTQYF

J: TRBJ2-5
V: TRBV4-3
size: NA
D: NA
DNA: TGCGCCAGCAGCCAAGATTACCGGGGAGTCGAAGAGACCCAGTACTTC
CDR3: CASSQDYRGVEETQYF

J: TRBJ1-4
V: TRBV16
size: NA
D: NA
DNA: TGTGCCAGCAGCCTGGGCTATAATGAAAAACTGTTTTTT
CDR3: CASSLGYNEKLFF

J: TRBJ1-5
V: TRBV9
size: NA
D: NA
DNA: TGTGCCAGCAGAGACCTTAAGGGGAGGAAAGGCAATCAGCCCCAGCATTTT
CDR3: CASRDLKGRKGNQPQHF

J: TRBJ2-5
V: TRBV9
size: NA
D: NA
DNA: TGTGCCAGCAGCCCGACGGGGCAGGACGAAGAGACCCAGTACTTC
CDR3: CASSPTGQDEETQYF

J: TRBJ2-2
V: TRBV14
size: NA
D: TRBD2
DNA: TGTGCCAGCAGCCAAGATCTAGCGGGAGATACCGGGGAGCTGTTTTTT
CDR3: CASSQDLAGDTGELFF

J: TRBJ1-5
V: TRBV20-1
size: NA
D: NA
DNA: TGCAGTGCTAGGCCGGACTCTAGGCGTCAGGAGCCCCAGCATTTT
CDR3: CSARPDSRRQEPQHF

J: TRBJ1-1
V: TRBV15
size: NA
D: NA
DNA: TGTGCCACCAGCAGAGATCGGTCCATGAACACTGAAGCTTTCTTT
CDR3: CATSRDRSMNTEAFF

J: TRBJ1-2
V: TRBV12-3/TRBV12-4
size: NA
D: NA
DNA: TGTGCCAGCAGTACAGTGGCGAACTATGGCTACACCTTC
CDR3: CASSTVANYGYTF

J: TRBJ1-2
V: TRBV6-2/TRBV6-3
size: NA
D: NA
DNA: TGTGCCAGCAGTTCGTGGCAGAGGAACTATGGCTACACCTTC
CDR3: CASSSWQRNYGYTF

J: TRBJ2-1
V: TRBV29-1
size: NA
D: TRBD2
DNA: TGCAGCGCGACTAGCGGGGTAATCAACAATGAGCAGTTCTTC
CDR3: CSATSGVINNEQFF

J: TRBJ2-7
V: TRBV7-9
size: NA
D: TRBD1
DNA: TGTGCCAGCAGCAGAGGGACAGTTTCCTACGAGCAGTACTTC
CDR3: CASSRGTVSYEQYF

J: TRBJ2-7
V: TRBV3-1
size: NA
D: TRBD1
DNA: TGTGCCAGCAGCCATCTAGACAGGGCAGTGGAGCAGTACTTC
CDR3: CASSHLDRAVEQYF

J: TRBJ2-3
V: TRBV20-1
size: NA
D: NA
DNA: TGCAGTGCTCCGCAGGGGGGGCCTACAGATACGCAGTATTTT
CDR3: CSAPQGGPTDTQYF

J: TRBJ2-1
V: TRBV5-1
size: NA
D: NA
DNA: TGCGCCAGCAGCGGCAGCGCTTCTTCCTACAATGAGCAGTTCTTC
CDR3: CASSGSASSYNEQFF

J: TRBJ2-5
V: TRBV29-1
size: NA
D: NA
DNA: TGCAGCGTCAAACAGGGTAAAGGAGAGACCCAGTACTTC
CDR3: CSVKQGKGETQYF

J: TRBJ2-5
V: TRBV10-3
size: NA
D: TRBD1
DNA: TGTGCCATCAGTGAGAGTGGACAGGGGAGAGAGACCCAGTACTTC
CDR3: CAISESGQGRETQYF

J: TRBJ1-5
V: TRBV9
size: NA
D: NA
DNA: TGTGCCAGCAGCGTCGCTTCACAGCCCCAGCATTTT
CDR3: CASSVASQPQHF

J: TRBJ1-2
V: TRBV5-4
size: NA
D: NA
DNA: TGTGCCAGCAGCCGGGTAGGGGTGGGCTACACCTTC
CDR3: CASSRVGVGYTF